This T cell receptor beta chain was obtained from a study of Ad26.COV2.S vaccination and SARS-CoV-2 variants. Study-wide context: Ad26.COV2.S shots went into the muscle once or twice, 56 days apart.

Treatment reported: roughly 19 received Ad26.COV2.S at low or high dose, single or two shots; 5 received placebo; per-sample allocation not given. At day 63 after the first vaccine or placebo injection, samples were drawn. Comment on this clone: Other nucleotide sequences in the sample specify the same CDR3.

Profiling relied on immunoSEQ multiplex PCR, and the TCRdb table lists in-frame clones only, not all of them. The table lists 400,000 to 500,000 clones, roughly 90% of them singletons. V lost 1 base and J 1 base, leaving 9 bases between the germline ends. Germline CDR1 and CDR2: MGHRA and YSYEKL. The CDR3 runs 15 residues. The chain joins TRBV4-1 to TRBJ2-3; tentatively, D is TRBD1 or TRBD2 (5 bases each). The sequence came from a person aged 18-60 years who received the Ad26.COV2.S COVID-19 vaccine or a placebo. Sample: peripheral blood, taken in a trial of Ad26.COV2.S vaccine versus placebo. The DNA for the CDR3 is TGCGCCAGCAGCCAAGCTGGGGGTCGCACAGATACGCAGTATTTT. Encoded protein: CASSQAGGRTDTQYF.